The entry below gives a single T cell receptor beta chain sequence along with its context. No antigen is known for it. Germline lookup yields CDR1 KGHDR and CDR2 SFDVKD. The ends lost 6 bases at V and 5 bases at J; junction bases unmatched: 12. This CDR3 is built from 16 residues. These data originate in a study of T cell responses to AZD1222 COVID-19 vaccine. Study-wide context: Second-dose recipients at about 4 or about 12 weeks were treated as one pooled group.

Regarding the study as a whole: A rise in Spike-specific TCR breadth and depth followed two AZD1222 doses.

The data were produced by immunoSEQ multiplex PCR, yet TCRdb's version contains in-frame clones alone and is incomplete. The profile shows 150,000 or so clones, about 91% of them singletons. The V gene is TRBV24-1, the J gene TRBJ1-1; TRBD1 aligns across 9 bases. This TCR came from an adult in good health. Source: peripheral blood, taken on day 0 of AZD1222 vaccination. CDR3 residues: CATSPSGGTGFTEAFF. The DNA of the CDR3 is TGTGCCACCAGTCCGAGCGGGGGGACAGGGTTTACTGAAGCTTTCTTT.